A single sample is the source of the 5 T cell receptor beta chains below, sequenced in a study of graft-versus-host responses after intestinal transplantation. Libraries were prepared by immunoSEQ multiplex PCR; TCRdb keeps only in-frame clonotypes and omits some of them. The repertoire includes about 120,000 clones, roughly 95% of them detected once, and more than 2.5% sits in the top ten. The antigens of these receptors remain unknown. The sample was unstimulated CD8+ T cells sorted from spleen or lymph node cells, taken before intestinal transplant. The receptors were sampled from a human donor who received an intestinal transplant.

The chain couples TRBV2 to TRBJ2-5; D is unresolved. CDR1 SNHLY and CDR2 FYNNEI come from the germline V gene. V shed 0 bases and J shed 5 bases, with 13 bases lying between them. This CDR3 is 15 amino acids long. As DNA, the CDR3 is TGTGCCAGCAGTGAAGCGGCGACCTTTGGGGAGACCCAGTACTTC. This translates into CASSEAATFGETQYF.

The chain couples TRBV5-5 to TRBJ1-2, with 10 bases identical to TRBD1. V lost 4 bases to trimming and J lost 5 bases; unmatched junction nucleotides: 11. The CDR3 consists of 16 residues. Germline lookup yields CDR1 SGHKS and CDR2 YYEKEE (reference sequence). The CDR3 region has the DNA TGTGCCAGCAGCCCGGGACAGGGGCGTCCCCATTATGGCTACACCTTC. It yields the protein CASSPGQGRPHYGYTF.

Turning to this clone: The same CDR3 arises from other DNA sequences in this sample as well. This sequence joins TRBV7-9 and TRBJ2-7; D is unresolved. This CDR3 region has 11 residues. Trimming removed 2 bases from V and 4 bases from J, with 3 bases in between. CDR1 and CDR2 from the germline V gene are SEHNR and FQNEAQ (reference sequence). The CDR3 DNA reads TGTGCCAGCAGCTTAAGTTACGAGCAGTACTTC. Translating gives CASSLSYEQYF.

The V call is TRBV5-5, the J call TRBJ1-1; D is unresolved. The CDR3 has 13 residues. Trimming pared 2 bases from V and 4 bases from J, leaving 9 bases between. Looked up from germline, CDR1 is SGHKS and CDR2 is YYEKEE (reference sequence). Here the CDR3 DNA reads TGTGCCAGCAGCTTACCAGGTACCACTGAAGCTTTCTTT. This gives the protein CASSLPGTTEAFF.

This chain joins TRBV6-5 and TRBJ2-7, with D possibly matching TRBD1 (6 bases). Between the trimmed V and J ends, which lost 5 bases and 0 bases, there was a span of 11 bases. The length of the CDR3 is 14 residues. Germline CDR1 MNHEY, CDR2 SVGAGI. In nucleotides, the CDR3 is TGTGCCAGCAGTGAAGACAGGTTCTCCTACGAGCAGTACTTC. This gives the protein CASSEDRFSYEQYF.